The source of this T cell receptor beta chain is a study of blood T cell repertoires in COVID-19. Across the study: The United States, Italy and Spain provided the acute and convalescent COVID-19 samples. T cells, B-cell-depleted T cells, or PBMCs supplied cDNA or gDNA.

Produced via immunoSEQ multiplex PCR; TCRdb's table is partial and in-frame only. The sample carries 250,000 to 300,000 clones, around nine tenths recorded once. CDR3 size: 15 residues. From germline, CDR1 is SQVTM and CDR2 ANQGSEA. The V segment lost 5 bases and the J segment 3 bases; nucleotides outside the gene matches: 13. V is TRBV29-1 and J is TRBJ2-7; 7 bases agree with TRBD1. This clonotype was sampled from a woman in her 40s who had recovered from COVID-19. Sequenced: peripheral blood. In nucleotides, the CDR3 is TGCAGCGTTAATGAAACTGACAGGGAAGTCTACGAGCAGTACTTC. Translated: CSVNETDREVYEQYF.